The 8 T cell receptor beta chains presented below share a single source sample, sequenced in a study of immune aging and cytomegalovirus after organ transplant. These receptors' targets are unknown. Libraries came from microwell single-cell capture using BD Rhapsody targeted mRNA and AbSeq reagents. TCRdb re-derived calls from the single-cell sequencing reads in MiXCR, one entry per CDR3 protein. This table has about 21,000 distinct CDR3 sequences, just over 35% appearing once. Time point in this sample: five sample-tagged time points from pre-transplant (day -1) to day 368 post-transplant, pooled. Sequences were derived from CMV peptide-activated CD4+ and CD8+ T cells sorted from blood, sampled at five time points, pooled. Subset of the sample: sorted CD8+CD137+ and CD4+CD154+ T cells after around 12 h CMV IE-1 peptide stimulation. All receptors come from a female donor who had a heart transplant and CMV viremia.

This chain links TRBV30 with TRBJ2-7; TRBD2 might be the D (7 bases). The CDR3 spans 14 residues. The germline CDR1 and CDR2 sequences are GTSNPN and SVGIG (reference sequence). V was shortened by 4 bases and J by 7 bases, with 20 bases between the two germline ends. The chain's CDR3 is CAWTKGGSQREQYF. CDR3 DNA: TGTGCCTGGACCAAGGGGGGGTCACAACGGGAGCAGTACTTC.

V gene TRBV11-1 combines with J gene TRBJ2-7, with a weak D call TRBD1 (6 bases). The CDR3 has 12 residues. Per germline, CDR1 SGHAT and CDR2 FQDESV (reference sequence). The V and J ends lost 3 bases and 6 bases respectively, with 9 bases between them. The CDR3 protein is CASSLQGCEQYF. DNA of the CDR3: TGTGCCAGCAGCTTGCAGGGGTGCGAGCAGTACTTC.

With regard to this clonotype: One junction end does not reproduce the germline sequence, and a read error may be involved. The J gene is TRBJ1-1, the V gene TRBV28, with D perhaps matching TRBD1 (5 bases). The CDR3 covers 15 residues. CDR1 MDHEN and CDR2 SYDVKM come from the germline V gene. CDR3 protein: CASIPTGGINTEVFF. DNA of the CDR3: TGTGCCAGCATCCCGACGGGGGGTATTAACACTGAAGTTTTCTTT.

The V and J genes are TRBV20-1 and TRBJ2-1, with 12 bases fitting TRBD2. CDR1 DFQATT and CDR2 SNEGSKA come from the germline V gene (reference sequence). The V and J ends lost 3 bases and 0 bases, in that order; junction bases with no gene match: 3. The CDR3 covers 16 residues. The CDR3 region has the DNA TGCAGTGCTAGGAGACTAGCGGGGGCCTCCTACAATGAGCAGTTCTTC. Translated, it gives CSARRLAGASYNEQFF.

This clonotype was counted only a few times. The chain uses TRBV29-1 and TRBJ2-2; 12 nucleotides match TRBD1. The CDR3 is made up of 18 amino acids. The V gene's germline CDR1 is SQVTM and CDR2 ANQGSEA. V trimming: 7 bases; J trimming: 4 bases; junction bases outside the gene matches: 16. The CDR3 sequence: CSALRDRGLRRGTGELFF. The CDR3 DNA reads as TGCAGCGCCCTCCGGGACAGGGGGCTTCGGCGTGGCACCGGGGAGCTGTTTTTT.

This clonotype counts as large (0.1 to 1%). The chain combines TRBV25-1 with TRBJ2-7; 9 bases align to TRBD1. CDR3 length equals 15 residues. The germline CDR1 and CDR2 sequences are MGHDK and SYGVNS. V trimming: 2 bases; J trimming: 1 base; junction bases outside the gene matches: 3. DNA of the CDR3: TGTGCCAGCAGTGAAGTGGGGACAGGGTCCTACGAGCAGTACTTC. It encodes CASSEVGTGSYEQYF.

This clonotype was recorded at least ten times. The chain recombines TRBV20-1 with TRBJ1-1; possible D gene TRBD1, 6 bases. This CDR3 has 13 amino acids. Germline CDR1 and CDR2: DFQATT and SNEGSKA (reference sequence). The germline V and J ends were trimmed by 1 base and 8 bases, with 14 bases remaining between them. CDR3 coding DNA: TGCAGTGCTAGAGGGACAGAGAGGGGAGAAGCTTTCTTT. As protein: CSARGTERGEAFF.

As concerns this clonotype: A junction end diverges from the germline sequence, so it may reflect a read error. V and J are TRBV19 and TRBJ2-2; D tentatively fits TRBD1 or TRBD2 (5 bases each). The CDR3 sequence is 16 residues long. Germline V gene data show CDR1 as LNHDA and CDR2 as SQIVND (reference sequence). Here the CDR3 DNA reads TGTGCCAGCACACCCTCCGGGACGGCGAACACCGGGGAGCTGTCTTTT. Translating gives CASTPSGTANTGELSF.